The 5 T cell receptor beta chains reported below all come from one sample, sequenced in a study of T-cell memory formation after mild COVID-19. TCRdb re-called the 5' RACE reads through MiXCR, storing one row per CDR3 protein. The sample lists around 200,000 distinct CDR3 sequences, roughly 17% seen once, with 2% to 2.5% in the top ten. Sequencing was done on a sample of PBMCs or a T cell subset sorted from them (not recorded which). The receptors here all came from an adult woman who had mild COVID-19 (a few samples of this study predate the infection). Cell type and time point are not known.

This clonotype was seen only a few times. This chain connects TRBV6-5 to TRBJ1-2, with 7 bases that match TRBD1. CDR1 and CDR2 from the germline V gene are MNHEY and SVGAGI. V dropped 6 bases and J dropped 8; count of bases not matched to a gene: 9. This CDR3 comprises 13 residues. This CDR3 reads CASRGQSLGGYTF. The CDR3 bases are TGTGCCAGCAGGGGACAGTCCCTGGGGGGCTACACCTTC.

There are many counts of this clonotype. The chain couples TRBV29-1 to TRBJ2-1; 10 bases align to TRBD1. The CDR3 runs 13 residues. Germline loops: CDR1 SQVTM, CDR2 ANQGSEA. With V trimmed by 4 bases and J by 4 bases, 1 base remained unmatched. CDR3 bases: TGCAGCGTTGGGACAGGGGGGTACAATGAGCAGTTCTTC. This codes for CSVGTGGYNEQFF.

V usage is TRBV19 and J usage is TRBJ2-2; 8 bases are shared with TRBD2. With 9 bases clipped from V and 0 bases from J, the junction kept 6 bases outside the gene matches. This CDR3 is built from 15 residues. Germline V lookup: CDR1 LNHDA, CDR2 SQIVND (reference sequence). The CDR3 nucleotides are TGTGCCAGCTGGCGACTAGCGCCGAACACCGGGGAGCTGTTTTTT. Amino acids: CASWRLAPNTGELFF.

A word on this clonotype: A single base separates this from a much larger clone, so it may be a read error. The V call is TRBV12-3 or TRBV12-4, the J call TRBJ2-6; 9 positions agree with TRBD1. V lost 5 bases, J lost 4 bases, and 6 bases stayed unmatched. The CDR3 has 16 residues. The CDR3 coding sequence is TGTGCCAGCAGTCGGACAGGGGAGTCCGGGGCCAACGTCCTGACTTTC. It translates to CASSRTGESGANVLTF.

The V and J genes are TRBV7-9 and TRBJ1-2, with 8 bases matching TRBD1. Germline trimming cut 1 base from V and 6 bases from J; bases unmatched to any gene: 7. The length of the CDR3 is 15 residues. Germline values: CDR1 SEHNR, CDR2 FQNEAQ (reference sequence). Here the CDR3 DNA reads TGTGCCAGCAGCTTAGACCAAGCAGGGGGCAATGGCTACACCTTC. Protein: CASSLDQAGGNGYTF.